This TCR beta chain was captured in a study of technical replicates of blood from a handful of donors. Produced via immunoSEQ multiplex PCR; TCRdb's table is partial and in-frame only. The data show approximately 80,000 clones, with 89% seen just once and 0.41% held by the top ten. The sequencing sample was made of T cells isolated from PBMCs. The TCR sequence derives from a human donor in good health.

CDR3 bases: TGCGCCAGCAGCCCCAGGGTAAGGGGGCAAGAGACCCAGTACTTC. Protein product: CASSPRVRGQETQYF. The chain carries TRBV5-1 and TRBJ2-5; the D gene is possibly TRBD1 (6 bases). The germline gives CDR1 SGHRS, CDR2 YFSETQ. The CDR3 contains 15 residues. V lost 4 bases and J 2 bases, leaving 15 bases between the germline ends. Based on the CDR3 plus reference TRBV5-1 and TRBJ2-5, the full variable domain is KAGVTQTPRYLIKTRGQQVTLSCSPISGHRSVSWYQQTPGQGLQFLFEYFSETQRNKGNFPGRFSGRQFSNSRSEMNVSTLELGDSALYLCASSPRVRGQETQYFGPGTRLLVL.